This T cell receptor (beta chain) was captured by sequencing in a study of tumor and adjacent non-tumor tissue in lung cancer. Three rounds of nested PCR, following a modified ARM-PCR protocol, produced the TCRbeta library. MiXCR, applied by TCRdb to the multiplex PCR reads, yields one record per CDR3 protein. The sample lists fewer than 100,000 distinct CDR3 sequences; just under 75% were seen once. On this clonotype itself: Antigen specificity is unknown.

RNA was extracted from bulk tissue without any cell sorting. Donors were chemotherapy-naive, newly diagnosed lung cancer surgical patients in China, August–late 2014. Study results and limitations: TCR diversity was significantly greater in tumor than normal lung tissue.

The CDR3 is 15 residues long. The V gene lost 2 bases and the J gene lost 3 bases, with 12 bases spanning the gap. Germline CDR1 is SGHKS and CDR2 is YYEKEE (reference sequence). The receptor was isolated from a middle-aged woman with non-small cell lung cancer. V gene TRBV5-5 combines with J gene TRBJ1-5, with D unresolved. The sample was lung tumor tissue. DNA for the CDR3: TGTGCCAGCAGCTTTCCTCCATTAATCAATCAGCCCCAGCATTTT. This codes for CASSFPPLINQPQHF.